The 16 T cell receptor beta chains below all came from one sample that was sequenced in a study of blood T cell repertoires in COVID-19. Produced via immunoSEQ multiplex PCR; TCRdb's table is partial and in-frame only. This table holds some 290,000 clones, roughly 90% found once. Material for sequencing was PBMCs or T cells enriched from blood (not recorded which). These receptors were obtained from a woman in her twenties or thirties who had been exposed to COVID-19.

The rearrangement links TRBV27 to TRBJ1-1, with a possible D match to TRBD1 (5 bases). From germline, CDR1 is MNHEY and CDR2 SMNVEV (reference sequence). Trimming took 6 bases from V and 0 from J, leaving 14 bases between them. CDR3 length: 15 residues. In nucleotides, the CDR3 is TGTGCCAGCAGGATTTGGGGCGGGGTGAACACTGAAGCTTTCTTT. As protein: CASRIWGGVNTEAFF.

The rearrangement links TRBV6-5 to TRBJ2-7, with D maybe TRBD1 (6 bases). V was cut by 2 bases and J by 8 bases, with 13 bases left in between. Germline V lookup: CDR1 MNHEY, CDR2 SVGAGI. CDR3 length: 13 residues. The CDR3 here is CASSYADRNQQYF. The CDR3 bases are TGTGCCAGCAGTTACGCCGACAGGAACCAGCAGTACTTC.

The V call is TRBV27, the J call TRBJ1-1; 7 bases are a match to TRBD1. The V segment lost 2 bases and the J segment 5 bases; nucleotides outside the gene matches: 11. Germline assignment: CDR1 MNHEY and CDR2 SMNVEV (reference sequence). The length of the CDR3 is 16 residues. CDR3 coding DNA: TGTGCCAGCAGTTTACAAGGCTCAGGGGGGTGGACTGAAGCTTTCTTT. Amino acids: CASSLQGSGGWTEAFF.

The chain employs TRBV5-5 and TRBJ1-1; the D gene is possibly TRBD1 (5 bases). CDR1 is SGHKS and CDR2 is YYEKEE in the germline V gene (reference sequence). Trimming took off 1 base at V and 4 bases at J, with 8 bases between the two ends. There are 13 residues in the CDR3. CDR3 sequence (DNA): TGTGCCAGCAGCTTGTTAGGGGCCACTGAAGCTTTCTTT. This gives the protein CASSLLGATEAFF.

The chain combines TRBV21-1 with TRBJ2-2; TRBD2 reflects the table's D call only, with no check against the DNA. TRBV21-1 is marked as a pseudogene. This CDR3 is built from 18 residues. The CDR3 protein is CASARGQGLALSTGELFF. In DNA, the CDR3 is TGTGCCAGTGCTAGAGGACAGGGACTAGCGCTTTCCACCGGGGAGCTGTTTTTT.

This clone has a single count. Other DNA sequences in this specimen translate into the identical CDR3. The chain joins TRBV19 to TRBJ1-5; no clear D. Trimming shortened V by 6 bases and J by 5 bases, and 14 bases separated the two germline ends. The CDR3 is made up of 14 amino acids. The V gene's germline CDR1 is LNHDA and CDR2 SQIVND (reference sequence). DNA for the CDR3: TGTGCCAGTAGCCGGGGTGGGTTGGATCAGCCCCAGCATTTT. This gives the protein CASSRGGLDQPQHF.

The chain carries TRBV5-4 and TRBJ2-5, with 9 bases that match TRBD1. Germline lookup yields CDR1 SGHNT and CDR2 YYREEE (reference sequence). V lost 2 bases, J lost 6 bases, and 5 bases stayed unmatched. The CDR3 extends over 14 amino acids. The CDR3 sequence: CASSFRDRDQTQYF. CDR3 bases: TGTGCCAGCAGCTTCAGGGACAGGGATCAGACCCAGTACTTC. The variable domain in full, completed from reference TRBV5-4 and TRBJ2-5, reads ETGVTQSPTHLIKTRGQQVTLRCSSQSGHNTVSWYQQALGQGPQFIFQYYREEENGRGNFPPRFSGLQFPNYSSELNVNALELDDSALYLCASSFRDRDQTQYFGPGTRLLVL.

This chain joins TRBV6-5 and TRBJ2-3; a possible D gene is TRBD2 (6 bases). Germline-derived CDR1 and CDR2 are MNHEY and SVGAGI. V lost 4 bases, J lost 9 bases, and 14 bases lay in between. CDR3 length equals 13 residues. The CDR3 sequence is CASSSPGVGTQYF. CDR3 nucleotides: TGTGCCAGCAGTTCCCCGGGGGTCGGGACGCAGTATTTT.

This clone has a single count. The genes are TRBV11-2 and TRBJ2-4, with TRBD2 matching over 12 bases. The V and J ends lost 2 bases and 9 bases, in that order; junction bases with no gene match: 5. The CDR3 is made up of 15 amino acids. Per the germline V gene, CDR1 is SGHAT and CDR2 is FQNNGV. CDR3 amino acids: CASSLLAGGQGIQYF. For the CDR3, the DNA is TGTGCCAGCAGCTTACTAGCGGGGGGGCAGGGCATTCAGTACTTC.

This chain joins TRBV19 and TRBJ1-3, with 8 bases fitting TRBD1. This CDR3 contains 16 residues. Germline loops: CDR1 LNHDA, CDR2 SQIVND (reference sequence). Trimming at V came to 5 bases and at J to 3 bases, leaving 9 bases not matched to a gene. The DNA for the CDR3 is TGTGCCAGTAGTCAACGGACAGGGAGTATTGGAAACACCATATATTTT. Translated, it gives CASSQRTGSIGNTIYF.

The genes are TRBV9 and TRBJ1-2; D remains ambiguous. CDR1 is SGDLS and CDR2 is YYNGEE in the germline V gene. The CDR3 runs 13 residues. V gave up 0 bases and J gave up 3 bases, with 6 bases separating them. The CDR3 sequence is CASSVDLDYGYTF. DNA for the CDR3: TGTGCCAGCAGCGTAGATCTTGACTATGGCTACACCTTC.

This clone has only one observation. The chain employs TRBV5-4 and TRBJ2-7; TRBD2 aligns across 7 bases. CDR1 is SGHNT and CDR2 is YYREEE in the germline V gene (reference sequence). This CDR3 has 14 amino acids. V shed 5 bases, J shed 1 base, and the junction held 6 bases outside the gene matches. The CDR3 nucleotides are TGTGCCAGCAGTTCCGGGACTATGTCCTACGAGCAGTACTTC. Translation gives CASSSGTMSYEQYF.

The rearrangement uses TRBV7-9 and TRBJ2-3; D is unresolved. Trimming removed 3 bases from V and 3 bases from J, with 13 bases in between. The CDR3 sequence is 15 residues long. Germline V lookup: CDR1 SEHNR, CDR2 FQNEAQ (reference sequence). The CDR3 here is CASSLWVADTDTQYF. The CDR3, as DNA: TGTGCCAGCAGCTTGTGGGTGGCGGATACAGATACGCAGTATTTT. Filled out from reference TRBV7-9 and TRBJ2-3, the complete variable domain reads DTGVSQNPRHKITKRGQNVTFRCDPISEHNRLYWYRQTLGQGPEFLTYFQNEAQLEKSRLLSDRFSAERPKGSFSTLEIQRTEQGDSAMYLCASSLWVADTDTQYFGPGTRLTVL.

Note on this clone: Other DNA sequences in this specimen translate into the identical CDR3. The chain employs TRBV6-5 and TRBJ1-1; D might be TRBD1 (5 bases). The CDR3 spans 15 residues. Per germline, CDR1 MNHEY and CDR2 SVGAGI. With 0 bases removed from V and 1 base from J, the gap between germline ends came to 9 bases. Here the CDR3 reads CASSYSRDGNTEAFF. The CDR3 nucleotides are TGTGCCAGCAGTTACTCCAGGGATGGGAACACTGAAGCTTTCTTT.

The chain employs TRBV6-2 or TRBV6-3 and TRBJ2-1; 9 positions agree with TRBD2. The CDR3 consists of 15 residues. V lost 3 bases to trimming and J lost 8 bases; unmatched junction nucleotides: 8. The germline V gene encodes CDR1 MNHEY and CDR2 SVGEGT. The CDR3 protein is CASSYRAGGLDEQFF. CDR3 nucleotides: TGTGCCAGCAGTTATCGGGCGGGGGGGCTCGATGAGCAGTTCTTC.

This clone was seen a single time. The chain is built from TRBV7-2 and TRBJ2-7; D possibly corresponds to TRBD1 (5 bases). Germline V gives CDR1 SGHTA, CDR2 FQGNSA. CDR3 length: 14 residues. V lost 1 base and J lost 2, with 9 bases in between. The CDR3 region is CASSLGYRTYEQYF. Here the CDR3 DNA reads TGTGCCAGCAGCTTAGGGTACAGGACCTACGAGCAGTACTTC.